This is a list of T cell receptor beta chains from one sample in a study of post-analysis software for immune sequencing data. Each CDR3 protein is one row after TCRdb ran MiXCR on the PCR reads. There are 750,000 to 950,000 distinct CDR3 sequences in the sample; 35% to 55% occur only once, and roughly 5.2% lies in the top ten. The sample was blood. All receptors come from a girl aged 10-17 years with multiple sclerosis. Each CDR3 is given with its conserved first and last residue. Each record gives: D gene, clone size, J gene, V gene, CDR3 protein, CDR3 DNA. D genes are given only for firm matches. The size field is filled for only some rows; it gives once, few, many or a size class.

d_gene: .; abundance: .; j_gene: TRBJ1-6; v_gene: TRBV25-1; CDR3aa: CASSEYLGSPLHF; CDR3nt: TGTGCCAGCAGTGAATATCTCGGGTCACCCCTCCACTTT
d_gene: .; abundance: .; j_gene: TRBJ1-6; v_gene: TRBV9; CDR3aa: CASSAEQAYNSPLHF; CDR3nt: TGTGCCAGCAGCGCGGAACAGGCGTATAATTCACCCCTCCACTTT
d_gene: TRBD2; abundance: few; j_gene: TRBJ2-3; v_gene: TRBV20-1; CDR3aa: CSALLARPSTDTQYF; CDR3nt: TGCAGTGCATTACTAGCGCGACCTAGCACAGATACGCAGTATTTT
d_gene: TRBD2; abundance: .; j_gene: TRBJ2-2; v_gene: TRBV7-3; CDR3aa: CASSPSGLAGIGANTGELFF; CDR3nt: TGTGCCAGCAGCCCCTCAGGACTAGCGGGAATAGGAGCGAACACCGGGGAGCTGTTTTTT
d_gene: TRBD1; abundance: .; j_gene: TRBJ1-6; v_gene: TRBV7-2; CDR3aa: CASSKITGAYNSPLHF; CDR3nt: TGTGCCAGCAGCAAAATCACAGGGGCTTATAATTCACCCCTCCACTTT
d_gene: .; abundance: .; j_gene: TRBJ1-2; v_gene: TRBV20-1; CDR3aa: CSARDGAQVYGYTF; CDR3nt: TGCAGTGCTAGAGACGGGGCGCAGGTGTATGGCTACACCTTC
d_gene: .; abundance: .; j_gene: TRBJ1-1; v_gene: TRBV18; CDR3aa: CASSQENRNTAEAFF; CDR3nt: TGTGCCAGCTCACAGGAAAACAGAAATACGGCTGAAGCTTTCTTT
d_gene: .; abundance: .; j_gene: TRBJ2-3; v_gene: TRBV7-2; CDR3aa: CASSRQLQDTQYF; CDR3nt: TGTGCCAGCAGCCGACAACTCCAAGATACGCAGTATTTT
d_gene: TRBD1; abundance: .; j_gene: TRBJ2-5; v_gene: TRBV6-2/TRBV6-3; CDR3aa: CAPIPGQPTKETQYF; CDR3nt: TGTGCCCCGATCCCGGGACAGCCAACGAAAGAGACCCAGTACTTC
d_gene: TRBD1; abundance: .; j_gene: TRBJ2-5; v_gene: TRBV7-9; CDR3aa: CASSRAATGNTETQYF; CDR3nt: TGTGCCAGCAGCCGGGCGGCGACAGGGAACACAGAGACCCAGTACTTC
d_gene: .; abundance: .; j_gene: TRBJ2-7; v_gene: TRBV30; CDR3aa: CAWSLRRAVYEQYF; CDR3nt: TGTGCCTGGAGCCTAAGGAGGGCGGTTTACGAGCAGTACTTC
d_gene: .; abundance: .; j_gene: TRBJ1-2; v_gene: TRBV20-1; CDR3aa: CSVNRGSGYTF; CDR3nt: TGCAGTGTAAACCGAGGGAGTGGCTACACCTTC
d_gene: TRBD1; abundance: .; j_gene: TRBJ1-5; v_gene: TRBV20-1; CDR3aa: CSGRDRVSNQPQHF; CDR3nt: TGCAGTGGGAGGGACAGGGTGAGCAATCAGCCCCAGCATTTT
d_gene: .; abundance: .; j_gene: TRBJ2-4; v_gene: TRBV5-6; CDR3aa: CASSLATVHGQYF; CDR3nt: TGTGCCAGCAGCTTGGCCACAGTCCACGGCCAGTACTTC
d_gene: .; abundance: .; j_gene: TRBJ2-1; v_gene: TRBV29-1; CDR3aa: CSVEDQPQRGNEQFF; CDR3nt: TGCAGCGTTGAAGATCAGCCACAACGAGGCAATGAGCAGTTCTTC
d_gene: .; abundance: .; j_gene: TRBJ2-1; v_gene: TRBV20-1; CDR3aa: CSARPVAEHNEQFF; CDR3nt: TGCAGTGCTAGACCGGTGGCGGAGCACAATGAGCAGTTCTTC
d_gene: .; abundance: .; j_gene: TRBJ2-5; v_gene: TRBV2; CDR3aa: CASRRGQNQETQYF; CDR3nt: TGTGCCAGCCGGAGAGGGCAAAATCAAGAGACCCAGTACTTC
d_gene: TRBD2; abundance: .; j_gene: TRBJ2-5; v_gene: TRBV15; CDR3aa: CATSVRQGLAGQETQYF; CDR3nt: TGTGCCACCAGCGTAAGACAAGGACTAGCGGGGCAAGAGACCCAGTACTTC
d_gene: .; abundance: few; j_gene: TRBJ2-5; v_gene: TRBV6-5; CDR3aa: CASSYSVGFQETQYF; CDR3nt: TGTGCCAGCAGTTACTCGGTTGGGTTCCAAGAGACCCAGTACTTC
d_gene: TRBD2; abundance: few; j_gene: TRBJ2-1; v_gene: TRBV11-2; CDR3aa: CASSPGGSGDNEQFF; CDR3nt: TGTGCCAGCAGCCCGGGGGGTAGCGGGGACAATGAGCAGTTCTTC
d_gene: .; abundance: .; j_gene: TRBJ2-1; v_gene: TRBV29-1; CDR3aa: CSVGRTPINEQFF; CDR3nt: TGCAGCGTAGGGAGGACCCCCATCAATGAGCAGTTCTTC
d_gene: TRBD1; abundance: few; j_gene: TRBJ1-1; v_gene: TRBV9; CDR3aa: CASSAGDRVEAFF; CDR3nt: TGTGCCAGCAGCGCCGGGGACAGGGTTGAAGCTTTCTTT
d_gene: .; abundance: .; j_gene: TRBJ2-1; v_gene: TRBV12-3/TRBV12-4; CDR3aa: CASGSRDRNEQFF; CDR3nt: TGTGCCAGCGGCTCACGGGACCGTAATGAGCAGTTCTTC
d_gene: .; abundance: .; j_gene: TRBJ2-2; v_gene: TRBV14; CDR3aa: CASSQGYWKGELFF; CDR3nt: TGTGCCAGCAGCCAAGGTTACTGGAAAGGGGAGCTGTTTTTT
d_gene: TRBD1; abundance: few; j_gene: TRBJ1-5; v_gene: TRBV4-3; CDR3aa: CASSQRTGGGQPQHF; CDR3nt: TGCGCCAGCAGCCAGCGTACAGGGGGCGGTCAGCCCCAGCATTTT
d_gene: .; abundance: .; j_gene: TRBJ2-3; v_gene: TRBV12-5; CDR3aa: CASGLGTSDSFYTDTQYF; CDR3nt: TGTGCTAGTGGTTTGGGGACTTCCGACTCATTTTACACAGATACGCAGTATTTT
d_gene: .; abundance: .; j_gene: TRBJ1-5; v_gene: TRBV27; CDR3aa: CASSLSMGWNQPQHF; CDR3nt: TGTGCCAGCAGTTTATCGATGGGGTGGAATCAGCCCCAGCATTTT
d_gene: .; abundance: few; j_gene: TRBJ2-1; v_gene: TRBV10-3; CDR3aa: CAISESGFRGNNEQFF; CDR3nt: TGTGCCATCAGTGAGTCGGGCTTCCGAGGGAACAATGAGCAGTTCTTC
d_gene: TRBD1; abundance: .; j_gene: TRBJ2-3; v_gene: TRBV20-1; CDR3aa: CSACERGLVTDTQYF; CDR3nt: TGCAGTGCGTGCGAAAGGGGGCTGGTCACAGATACGCAGTATTTT
d_gene: TRBD2; abundance: .; j_gene: TRBJ2-3; v_gene: TRBV7-2; CDR3aa: CASSIRAGAGDTQYF; CDR3nt: TGTGCCAGCAGCATCCGAGCGGGAGCGGGAGATACGCAGTATTTT
d_gene: .; abundance: few; j_gene: TRBJ2-7; v_gene: TRBV7-9; CDR3aa: CASSLGRGGTGYEQYF; CDR3nt: TGTGCCAGCAGCTTAGGCCGTGGCGGGACCGGGTACGAGCAGTACTTC
d_gene: .; abundance: .; j_gene: TRBJ1-1; v_gene: TRBV6-2/TRBV6-3; CDR3aa: CAVGGGVNTEAFF; CDR3nt: TGTGCCGTCGGGGGGGGGGTGAACACTGAAGCTTTCTTT
d_gene: .; abundance: many; j_gene: TRBJ2-6; v_gene: TRBV20-1; CDR3aa: CSAVWQGHDKRSGANVLTF; CDR3nt: TGCAGTGCTGTCTGGCAGGGACATGACAAACGCTCTGGGGCCAACGTCCTGACTTTC
d_gene: TRBD2; abundance: few; j_gene: TRBJ2-1; v_gene: TRBV9; CDR3aa: CASSVVTSGRNNEQFF; CDR3nt: TGTGCCAGCAGCGTAGTAACTAGCGGGAGGAACAATGAGCAGTTCTTC
d_gene: .; abundance: few; j_gene: TRBJ2-7; v_gene: TRBV10-2; CDR3aa: CASTTQFSYEQYF; CDR3nt: TGCGCCAGCACTACACAGTTTTCCTACGAGCAGTACTTC
d_gene: TRBD2; abundance: .; j_gene: TRBJ2-1; v_gene: TRBV6-1; CDR3aa: CASSVGSGNYNEQFF; CDR3nt: TGTGCCAGCAGTGTCGGTAGCGGGAACTACAATGAGCAGTTCTTC
d_gene: .; abundance: .; j_gene: TRBJ2-1; v_gene: TRBV5-1; CDR3aa: CASSPIRTEYNEQFF; CDR3nt: TGCGCCAGCAGCCCAATTCGGACAGAATACAATGAGCAGTTCTTC
d_gene: .; abundance: .; j_gene: TRBJ2-3; v_gene: TRBV20-1; CDR3aa: CSAREGAGATDTQYF; CDR3nt: TGCAGTGCTAGAGAGGGCGCGGGGGCCACAGATACGCAGTATTTT
d_gene: .; abundance: .; j_gene: TRBJ2-5; v_gene: TRBV2; CDR3aa: CASCTPQEQYF; CDR3nt: TGTGCCAGCTGCACGCCCCAGGAGCAGTACTTC
d_gene: TRBD1; abundance: .; j_gene: TRBJ1-4; v_gene: TRBV18; CDR3aa: CASSLDREKRFF; CDR3nt: TGTGCCAGCTCTCTCGACAGGGAAAAACGGTTTTTT
d_gene: .; abundance: few; j_gene: TRBJ1-2; v_gene: TRBV29-1; CDR3aa: CSVLITGSNYGYTF; CDR3nt: TGCAGCGTTTTAATTACAGGGTCGAACTATGGCTACACCTTC
d_gene: .; abundance: .; j_gene: TRBJ2-2; v_gene: TRBV12-5; CDR3aa: CASGHGLTGELFF; CDR3nt: TGTGCTAGTGGCCATGGACTCACCGGGGAGCTGTTTTTT
d_gene: .; abundance: .; j_gene: TRBJ2-3; v_gene: TRBV4-1; CDR3aa: CASSQGLWGGLYTDTQYF; CDR3nt: TGCGCCAGCAGCCAAGGTCTGTGGGGGGGGCTTTACACAGATACGCAGTATTTT